This paragraph covers one TCR beta chain sequence. Its antigen is still unknown. This CDR3 spans 16 amino acids. V lost 7 bases, J lost 7 bases, and 14 bases stayed unmatched. Per germline, CDR1 MNHEY and CDR2 SMNVEV (reference sequence). 13 Jbeta primers and 60 Vbeta primers were used for the PCR. TCRdb's table, derived via immunoSEQ multiplex PCR, lists solely in-frame clones and lacks some. The listing contains approximately 130,000 clones. This entry belongs to a study of cytomegalovirus exposure and HLA in healthy donors. Study outcomes and limitations: When a later analysis compared HLA-associated TCR beta chains with equally common others, the HLA-associated chains turned out to be more clonally expanded and to have lower generation probabilities. CMV serostatus was the only immune exposure information that was available.

Donors were ostensibly healthy at sampling, although undocumented immune exposures were probable. This chain connects TRBV27 to TRBJ2-2; TRBD1 agrees at 8 bases. The material sequenced was PBMCs. This TCR was recovered from a woman aged 60-70 years in good health and CMV-seronegative. This CDR3 reads CASTPLTGETNGELFF. CDR3 nucleotides: TGTGCCAGCACCCCTCTGACAGGGGAAACTAACGGGGAGCTGTTTTTT.